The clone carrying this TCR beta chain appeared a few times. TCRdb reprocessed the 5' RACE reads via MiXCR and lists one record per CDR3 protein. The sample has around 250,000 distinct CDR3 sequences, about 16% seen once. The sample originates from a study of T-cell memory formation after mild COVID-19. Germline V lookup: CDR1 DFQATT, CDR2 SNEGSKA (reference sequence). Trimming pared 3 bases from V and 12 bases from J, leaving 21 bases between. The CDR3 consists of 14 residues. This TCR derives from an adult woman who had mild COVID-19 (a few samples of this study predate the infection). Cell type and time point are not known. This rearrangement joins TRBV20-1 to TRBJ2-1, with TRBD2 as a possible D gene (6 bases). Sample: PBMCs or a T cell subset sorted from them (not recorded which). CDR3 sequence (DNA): TGCAGTGCTAGGGATCCGATGGCGGCCGGGGGGCAGTTCTTC. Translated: CSARDPMAAGGQFF.